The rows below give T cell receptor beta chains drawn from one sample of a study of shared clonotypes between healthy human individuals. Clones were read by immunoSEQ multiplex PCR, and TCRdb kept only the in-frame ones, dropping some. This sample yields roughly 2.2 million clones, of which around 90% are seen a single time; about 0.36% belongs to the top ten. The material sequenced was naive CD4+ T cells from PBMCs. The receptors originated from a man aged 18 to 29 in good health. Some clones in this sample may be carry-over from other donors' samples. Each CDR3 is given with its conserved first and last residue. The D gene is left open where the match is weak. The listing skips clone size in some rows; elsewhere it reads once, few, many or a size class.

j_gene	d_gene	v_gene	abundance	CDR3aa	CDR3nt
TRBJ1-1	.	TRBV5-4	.	CASSLSAGNTEAFF	TGTGCCAGCAGCTTGTCTGCGGGAAACACTGAAGCTTTCTTT
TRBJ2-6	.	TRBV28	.	CASSTDTSGANVLTF	TGTGCCAGCAGCACGGATACGTCAGGGGCCAACGTCCTGACTTTC
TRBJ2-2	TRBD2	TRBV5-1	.	CASSPGPAGGTGELFF	TGCGCCAGCAGTCCGGGGCCGGCGGGAGGAACCGGGGAGCTGTTTTTT
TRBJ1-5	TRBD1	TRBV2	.	CASSFDRGNQPQHF	TGTGCCAGCAGCTTCGACAGGGGCAATCAGCCCCAGCATTTT
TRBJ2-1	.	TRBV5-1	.	CASSSSGTGGDEQFF	TGCGCCAGCAGCTCCAGCGGGACAGGAGGGGATGAGCAGTTCTTC
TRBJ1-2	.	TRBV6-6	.	CASNPGSYGYTF	TGTGCCAGTAATCCGGGGTCCTATGGCTACACCTTC
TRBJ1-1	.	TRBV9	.	CASSGRPTEGAEAFF	TGTGCCAGCAGCGGTAGGCCGACGGAGGGGGCTGAAGCTTTCTTT
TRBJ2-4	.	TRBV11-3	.	CASSLVSGQTKNIQYF	TGTGCCAGCAGCTTAGTTTCCGGACAGACCAAAAACATTCAGTACTTC
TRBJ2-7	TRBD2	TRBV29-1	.	CSVGAGGPYEQYF	TGCAGCGTTGGGGCGGGAGGGCCGTACGAGCAGTACTTC
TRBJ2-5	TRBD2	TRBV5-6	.	CASSGGGLAGGETQYF	TGTGCCAGCAGCGGCGGGGGACTAGCGGGAGGGGAGACCCAGTACTTC
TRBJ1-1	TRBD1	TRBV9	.	CASSDVTGVNTEAFF	TGTGCCAGCAGCGACGTAACAGGGGTGAACACTGAAGCTTTCTTT
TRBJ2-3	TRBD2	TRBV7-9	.	CASSMTWGTSGRTDTQYF	TGTGCCAGCAGCATGACCTGGGGGACTAGCGGGAGGACAGATACGCAGTATTTT
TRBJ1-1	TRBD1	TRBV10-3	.	CAISFNRGNTEAFF	TGTGCCATCAGTTTCAACAGGGGGAACACTGAAGCTTTCTTT
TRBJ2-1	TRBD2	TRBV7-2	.	CASSLREGYNEQFF	TGTGCCAGCAGCTTGCGGGAGGGATACAATGAGCAGTTCTTC
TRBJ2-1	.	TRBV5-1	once	CASSLGYYNEQFF	TGCGCCAGCAGCTTGGGCTACTACAATGAGCAGTTCTTC
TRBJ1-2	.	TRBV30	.	CAWGNRLSRGVGYTF	TGTGCCTGGGGGAACCGACTTTCAAGAGGGGTTGGCTACACCTTC
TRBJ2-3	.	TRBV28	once	CASRAPIVPSTDTQYF	TGTGCCAGCAGAGCCCCGATAGTCCCGAGCACAGATACGCAGTATTTT
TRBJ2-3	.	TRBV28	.	CASSLAGSSRDTQYF	TGTGCCAGCAGTTTGGCGGGATCCTCAAGGGATACGCAGTATTTT
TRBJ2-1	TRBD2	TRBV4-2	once	CASSQTTSGPYNEQFF	TGTGCCAGCAGCCAAACGACTAGCGGGCCTTACAATGAGCAGTTCTTC
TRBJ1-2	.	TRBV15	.	CATSGERGGNGYTF	TGTGCCACCAGCGGCGAAAGGGGCGGTAATGGCTACACCTTC
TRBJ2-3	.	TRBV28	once	CASSPRLGGAWVDTQYF	TGTGCCAGCAGTCCCAGGTTGGGGGGCGCATGGGTAGATACGCAGTATTTT
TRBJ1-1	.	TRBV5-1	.	CASSFTEKAEAFF	TGCGCCAGCAGCTTTACGGAAAAGGCTGAAGCTTTCTTT
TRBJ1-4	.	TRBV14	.	CASSHVLRGPDEKLFF	TGTGCCAGCAGCCACGTACTCAGGGGACCCGATGAAAAACTGTTTTTT
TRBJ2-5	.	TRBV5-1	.	CASSQTGTGEETQYF	TGCGCCAGCAGCCAGACGGGGACGGGAGAAGAGACCCAGTACTTC
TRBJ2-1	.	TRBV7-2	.	CASSPQGRGHEQFF	TGTGCCAGCAGCCCCCAGGGAAGGGGCCATGAGCAGTTCTTC
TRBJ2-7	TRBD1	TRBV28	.	CASSPGTGGSYEQYF	TGTGCCAGCAGTCCAGGGACAGGGGGCTCCTACGAGCAGTACTTC
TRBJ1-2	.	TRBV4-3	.	CASSHLTGLLYGYTF	TGCGCCAGCAGCCACCTCACAGGGTTACTCTATGGCTACACCTTC
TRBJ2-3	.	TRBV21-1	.	CASKRPKLYSNTQYF	TGTGCCAGCAAACGACCAAAACTCTATTCAAATACGCAGTATTTT
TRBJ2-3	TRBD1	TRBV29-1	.	CSPLPGTGGADTQYF	TGCAGCCCTCTTCCCGGGACAGGGGGAGCAGATACGCAGTATTTT
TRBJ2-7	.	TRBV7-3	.	CATQQGNRWDEQYF	TGTGCCACTCAGCAGGGAAACAGGTGGGACGAGCAGTACTTC
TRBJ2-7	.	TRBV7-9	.	CASSSRLYEQYF	TGTGCCAGCAGCTCAAGACTCTACGAGCAGTACTTC
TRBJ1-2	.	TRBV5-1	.	CASSLRSNYGYTF	TGCGCCAGCAGCTTGCGGTCTAACTATGGCTACACCTTC
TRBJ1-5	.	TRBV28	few	CASSLRQSNQPQHF	TGTGCCAGCAGTTTGAGACAGAGCAATCAGCCCCAGCATTTT
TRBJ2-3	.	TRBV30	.	CAWGAGGTDTQYF	TGTGCCTGGGGAGCCGGGGGCACAGATACGCAGTATTTT
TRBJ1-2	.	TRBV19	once	CASSKPRGTVNYGYTF	TGTGCCAGTAGTAAACCAAGGGGAACCGTTAACTATGGCTACACCTTC
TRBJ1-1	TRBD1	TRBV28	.	CASVNPGQDTEAFF	TGTGCCAGCGTAAACCCAGGACAGGACACTGAAGCTTTCTTT
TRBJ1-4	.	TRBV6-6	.	CASSFEGATNEKLFF	TGTGCCAGCAGTTTTGAGGGTGCAACTAATGAAAAACTGTTTTTT
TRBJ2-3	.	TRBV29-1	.	CSVEERTLWEQYF	TGCAGCGTTGAAGAACGGACCCTCTGGGAGCAGTATTTT
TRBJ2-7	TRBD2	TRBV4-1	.	CASSQVQLAGAYEQYF	TGCGCCAGCAGCCAAGTTCAACTAGCGGGGGCCTACGAGCAGTACTTC
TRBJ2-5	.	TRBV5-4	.	CASSLWGGGETQYF	TGTGCCAGCAGCTTGTGGGGAGGAGGAGAGACCCAGTACTTC
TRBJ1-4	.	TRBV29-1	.	CSATESNEKLFF	TGCAGCGCGACAGAGAGTAATGAAAAACTGTTTTTT
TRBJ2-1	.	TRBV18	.	CASSPGATGSYNEQFF	TGTGCCAGCTCACCGGGAGCGACGGGCTCCTACAATGAGCAGTTCTTC
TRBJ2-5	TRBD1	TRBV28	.	CASTQGGTGAGTQYF	TGTGCCAGCACCCAGGGTGGGACAGGGGCTGGGACCCAGTACTTC
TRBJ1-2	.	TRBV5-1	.	CASGPLGSSNYGYTF	TGCGCCAGCGGGCCCCTGGGCAGCTCTAACTATGGCTACACCTTC
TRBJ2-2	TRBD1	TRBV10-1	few	CASSGGQGTNTGELFF	TGCGCCAGCAGTGGGGGACAGGGAACGAACACCGGGGAGCTGTTTTTT
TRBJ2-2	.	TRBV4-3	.	CASSRLRESATGELFF	TGCGCCAGCAGCCGCCTTAGGGAGTCCGCCACCGGGGAGCTGTTTTTT
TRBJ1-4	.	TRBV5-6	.	CASSLDGANEKLFF	TGTGCCAGCAGCTTGGATGGGGCTAATGAAAAACTGTTTTTT
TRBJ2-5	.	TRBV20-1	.	CSARHGETQYF	TGCAGTGCTCGACACGGAGAGACCCAGTACTTC
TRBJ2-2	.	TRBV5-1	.	CASSPTGVTGELFF	TGCGCCAGCAGCCCAACGGGGGTAACCGGGGAGCTGTTTTTT
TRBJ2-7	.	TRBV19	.	CASSLPGGIGEQYF	TGTGCCAGTAGTCTGCCTGGGGGGATAGGCGAGCAGTACTTC
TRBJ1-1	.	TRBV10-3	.	CAISESRGTDPSLTEAFF	TGTGCCATCAGTGAGTCTCGCGGAACCGACCCCTCACTCACTGAAGCTTTCTTT
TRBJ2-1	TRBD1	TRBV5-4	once	CASSWGGTGVRNEQFF	TGTGCCAGCAGCTGGGGAGGGACAGGGGTACGCAATGAGCAGTTCTTC
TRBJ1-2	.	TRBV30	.	CAWIRSANYGYTF	TGTGCCTGGATCAGGAGCGCTAACTATGGCTACACCTTC
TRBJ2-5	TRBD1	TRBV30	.	CAWKRDSETQYF	TGTGCCTGGAAACGGGACAGTGAGACCCAGTACTTC
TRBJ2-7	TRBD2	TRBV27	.	CASSTSGVSSYEQYF	TGTGCCAGCAGTACTAGCGGGGTAAGCTCCTACGAGCAGTACTTC
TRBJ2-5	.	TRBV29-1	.	CSVEDTGRQETQYF	TGCAGCGTTGAAGATACGGGACGACAAGAGACCCAGTACTTC
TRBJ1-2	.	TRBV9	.	CASSVGEGLRYSYTF	TGTGCCAGCAGCGTAGGTGAAGGGCTCCGCTATAGCTACACCTTC
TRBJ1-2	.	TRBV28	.	CASSPGGHYGYTF	TGTGCCAGCAGCCCGGGGGGCCACTATGGCTACACCTTC
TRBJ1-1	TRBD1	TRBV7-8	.	CASSSREGAGTEAFF	TGTGCCAGCAGCTCCCGGGAGGGGGCGGGGACTGAAGCTTTCTTT